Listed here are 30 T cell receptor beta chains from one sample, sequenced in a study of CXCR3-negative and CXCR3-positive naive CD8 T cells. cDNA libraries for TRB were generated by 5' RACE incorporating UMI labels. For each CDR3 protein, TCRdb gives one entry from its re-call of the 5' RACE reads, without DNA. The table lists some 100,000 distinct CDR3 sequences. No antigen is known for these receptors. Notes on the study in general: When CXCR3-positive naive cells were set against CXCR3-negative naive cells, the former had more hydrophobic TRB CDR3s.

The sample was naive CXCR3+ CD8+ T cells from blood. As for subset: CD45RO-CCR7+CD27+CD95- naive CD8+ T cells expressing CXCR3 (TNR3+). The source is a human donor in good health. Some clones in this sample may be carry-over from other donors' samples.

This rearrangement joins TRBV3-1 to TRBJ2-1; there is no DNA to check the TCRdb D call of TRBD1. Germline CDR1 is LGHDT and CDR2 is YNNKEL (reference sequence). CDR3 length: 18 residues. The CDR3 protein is CASSQESPTRFSYNEQFF.

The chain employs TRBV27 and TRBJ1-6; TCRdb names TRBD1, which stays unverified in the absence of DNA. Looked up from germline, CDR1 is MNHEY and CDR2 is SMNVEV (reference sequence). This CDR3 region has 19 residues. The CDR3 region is CASSTMSWSAGVGGSPLHF.

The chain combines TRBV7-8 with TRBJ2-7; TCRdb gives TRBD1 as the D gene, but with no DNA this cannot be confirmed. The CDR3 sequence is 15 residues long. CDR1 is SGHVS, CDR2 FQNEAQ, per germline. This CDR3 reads CASSARDVGSYEQYF.

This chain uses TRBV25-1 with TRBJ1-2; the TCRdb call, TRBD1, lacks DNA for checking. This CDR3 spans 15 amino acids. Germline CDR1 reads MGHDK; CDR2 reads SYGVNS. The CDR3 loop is CASSTDRGFYYGYTF.

CDR3: CASSNRGGNQPQHF. V is TRBV27 and J is TRBJ1-5; TCRdb names TRBD1, which stays unverified in the absence of DNA. The CDR3 length is 14 residues. The V gene's germline CDR1 is MNHEY and CDR2 SMNVEV (reference sequence).

CDR3 amino acids: CASSYIAGQTNYGYTF. The chain carries TRBV7-9 and TRBJ1-2; TCRdb's D gene call, TRBD1, goes unchecked for lack of DNA. CDR3 size: 16 residues. Germline V gene data show CDR1 as SEHNR and CDR2 as FQNEAQ (reference sequence).

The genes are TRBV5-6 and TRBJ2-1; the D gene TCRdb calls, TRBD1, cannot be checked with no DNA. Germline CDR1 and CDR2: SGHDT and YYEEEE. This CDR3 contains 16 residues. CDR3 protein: CASSLQGLLGGNEQFF.

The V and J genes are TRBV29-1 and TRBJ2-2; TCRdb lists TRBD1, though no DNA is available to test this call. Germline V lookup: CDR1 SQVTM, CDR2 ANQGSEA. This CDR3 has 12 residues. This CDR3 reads CSVKGGAGELFF.

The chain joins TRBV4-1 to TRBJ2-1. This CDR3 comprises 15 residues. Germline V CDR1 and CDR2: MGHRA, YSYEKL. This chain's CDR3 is CASSQDEAQDNEQFF.

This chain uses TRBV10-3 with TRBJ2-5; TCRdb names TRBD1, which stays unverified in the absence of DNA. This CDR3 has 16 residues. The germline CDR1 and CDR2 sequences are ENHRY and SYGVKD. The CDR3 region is CAIREDRDPNQETQYF.

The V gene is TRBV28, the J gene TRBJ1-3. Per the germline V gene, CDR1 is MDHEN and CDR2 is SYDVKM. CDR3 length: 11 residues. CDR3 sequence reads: CASSLWDTIYF. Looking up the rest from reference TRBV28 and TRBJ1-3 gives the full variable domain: DVKVTQSSRYLVKRTGEKVFLECVQDMDHENMFWYRQDPGLGLRLIYFSYDVKMKEKGDIPEGYSVSREKKERFSLILESASTNQTSMYLCASSLWDTIYFGEGSWLTVV.

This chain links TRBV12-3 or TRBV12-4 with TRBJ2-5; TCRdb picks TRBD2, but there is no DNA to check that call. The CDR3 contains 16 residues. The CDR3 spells CASRKGLAGLQETQYF.

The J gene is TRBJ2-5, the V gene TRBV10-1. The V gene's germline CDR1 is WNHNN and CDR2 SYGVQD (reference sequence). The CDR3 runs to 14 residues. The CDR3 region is CASSDPEPEETQYF.

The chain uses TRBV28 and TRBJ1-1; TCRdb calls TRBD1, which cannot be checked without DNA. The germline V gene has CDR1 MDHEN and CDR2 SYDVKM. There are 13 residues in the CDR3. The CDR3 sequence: CASSFRGRIEAFF.

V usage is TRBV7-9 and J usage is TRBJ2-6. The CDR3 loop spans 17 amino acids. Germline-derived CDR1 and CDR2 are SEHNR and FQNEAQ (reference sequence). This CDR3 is CASSAAAGSSGANVLTF.

CDR3 amino acids: CASSQLLAGGPSTDTQYF. The chain links TRBV3-1 to TRBJ2-3; lacking DNA, the TRBD2 call made by TCRdb goes unchecked. The germline V gene has CDR1 LGHDT and CDR2 YNNKEL (reference sequence). CDR3 length: 18 residues.

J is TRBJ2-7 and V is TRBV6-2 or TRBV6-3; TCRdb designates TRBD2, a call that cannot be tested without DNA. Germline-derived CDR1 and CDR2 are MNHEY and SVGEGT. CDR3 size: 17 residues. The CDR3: CASSHRTSFSYSYEQYF.

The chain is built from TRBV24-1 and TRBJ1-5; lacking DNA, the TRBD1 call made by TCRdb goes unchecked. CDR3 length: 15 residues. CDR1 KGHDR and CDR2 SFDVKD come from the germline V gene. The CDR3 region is CAPHFRQGSNQPQHF.

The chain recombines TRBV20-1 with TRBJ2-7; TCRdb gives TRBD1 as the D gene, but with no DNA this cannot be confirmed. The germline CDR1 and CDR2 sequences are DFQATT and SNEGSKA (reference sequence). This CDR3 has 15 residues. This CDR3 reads CSARVSRGSSYEQYF.

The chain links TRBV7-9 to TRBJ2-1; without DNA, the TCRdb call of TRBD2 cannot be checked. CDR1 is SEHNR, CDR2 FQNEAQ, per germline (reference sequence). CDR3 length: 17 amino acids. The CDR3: CASSPRTSGGPYNEQFF.

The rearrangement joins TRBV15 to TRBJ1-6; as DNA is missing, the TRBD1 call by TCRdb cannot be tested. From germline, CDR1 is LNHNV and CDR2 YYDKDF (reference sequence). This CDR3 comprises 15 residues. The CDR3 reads CATSMTDRADSPLHF.

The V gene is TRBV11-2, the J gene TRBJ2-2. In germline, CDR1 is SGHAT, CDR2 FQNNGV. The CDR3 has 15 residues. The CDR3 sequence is CASSPNGNLGGELFF.

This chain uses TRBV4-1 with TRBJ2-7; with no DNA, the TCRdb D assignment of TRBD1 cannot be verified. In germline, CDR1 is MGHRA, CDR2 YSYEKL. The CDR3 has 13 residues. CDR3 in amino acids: CASSSAGDYEQYF.

CDR3 sequence: CASSLNLQGQGTADTQYF. V and J are TRBV28 and TRBJ2-3; TCRdb returns TRBD1, unconfirmable since there is no DNA. The V gene's germline CDR1 is MDHEN and CDR2 SYDVKM. The CDR3 length is 18 residues.

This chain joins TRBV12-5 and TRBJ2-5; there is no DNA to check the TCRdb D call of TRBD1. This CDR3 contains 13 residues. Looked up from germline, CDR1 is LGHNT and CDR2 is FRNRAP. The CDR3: CASGEQGEETQYF. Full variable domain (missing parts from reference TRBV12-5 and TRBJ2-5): DARVTQTPRHKVTEMGQEVTMRCQPILGHNTVFWYRQTMMQGLELLAYFRNRAPLDDSGMPKDRFSAEMPDATLATLKIQPSEPRDSAVYFCASGEQGEETQYFGPGTRLLVL.

The CDR3 spells CASRSPGLHTGELFF. This chain links TRBV12-3 or TRBV12-4 with TRBJ2-2; TCRdb's assignment of TRBD2 cannot be checked, as there is no DNA. The length of the CDR3 is 15 residues.

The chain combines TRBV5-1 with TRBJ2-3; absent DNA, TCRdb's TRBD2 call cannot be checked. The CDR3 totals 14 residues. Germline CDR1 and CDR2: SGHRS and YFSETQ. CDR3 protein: CASSLPLAGDTQYF. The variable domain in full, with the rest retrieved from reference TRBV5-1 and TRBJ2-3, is KAGVTQTPRYLIKTRGQQVTLSCSPISGHRSVSWYQQTPGQGLQFLFEYFSETQRNKGNFPGRFSGRQFSNSRSEMNVSTLELGDSALYLCASSLPLAGDTQYFGPGTRLTVL.

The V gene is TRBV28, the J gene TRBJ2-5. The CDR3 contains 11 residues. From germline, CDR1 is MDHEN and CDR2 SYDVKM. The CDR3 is CASHDQETQYF.

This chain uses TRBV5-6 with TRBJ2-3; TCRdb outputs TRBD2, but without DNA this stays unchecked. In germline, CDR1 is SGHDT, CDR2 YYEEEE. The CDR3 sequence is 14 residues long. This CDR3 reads CASSRLPDTDTQYF.

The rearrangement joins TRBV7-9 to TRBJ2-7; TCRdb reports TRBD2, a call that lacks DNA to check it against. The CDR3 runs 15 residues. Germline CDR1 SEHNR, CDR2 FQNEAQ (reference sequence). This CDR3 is CASSLVGPEAYEQYF. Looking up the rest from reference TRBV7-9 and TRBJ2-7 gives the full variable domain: DTGVSQNPRHKITKRGQNVTFRCDPISEHNRLYWYRQTLGQGPEFLTYFQNEAQLEKSRLLSDRFSAERPKGSFSTLEIQRTEQGDSAMYLCASSLVGPEAYEQYFGPGTRLTVT.